This T cell receptor (beta chain) appears in the sequencing data of a study of T cells in Graves' hyperthyroidism and ophthalmopathy. CDR3 length: 15 amino acids. CDR1 and CDR2 (germline): DFQATT, SNEGSKA (reference sequence). V shed 5 bases, J shed 6 bases, and the junction held 8 bases outside the gene matches. Template material for amplifying TCR beta CDR3 regions consisted of RNA transcripts. The HTBI primer set drove a first-round RT-PCR of the TCR CDR3. TCRdb used MiXCR to reprocess the multiplex PCR reads, holding one entry per CDR3 protein. Among approximately 320,000 distinct CDR3 sequences, over 15% were seen once, and the ten largest hold approximately 35%. This clonotype was seen at least ten times.

This receptor was taken from a young man with Graves' hyperthyroidism. V usage is TRBV20-1 and J usage is TRBJ2-3, with TRBD2 matching over 13 bases. Input material: blood. CDR3 protein: CSAPRTSGSRDTQYF. The CDR3 DNA reads TGCAGTGCTCCCCGGACTAGCGGGAGTCGGGATACGCAGTATTTT.